The clone carrying this T cell receptor beta chain was found once. The sample comes from a study of T cell responses to AZD1222 COVID-19 vaccine. Method: immunoSEQ multiplex PCR; TCRdb's copy keeps in-frame clones and lacks some. The sample has fewer than 90,000 clones, 75% to 95% seen once. The clonotype was recovered from an adult who received the AZD1222 COVID-19 vaccine. Sequences were derived from peripheral blood, sampled 28 days after the second AZD1222 dose.

The CDR3 bases are TGTGCCATCAGTGAAACCGGACAAATCTATGGCTACACCTTC. The encoded protein is CAISETGQIYGYTF. The chain couples TRBV10-3 to TRBJ1-2, with D perhaps matching TRBD1 (5 bases). Deletions cut 3 bases from V and 4 bases from J, with 12 bases between. The CDR3 extends over 14 amino acids. Looked up from germline, CDR1 is ENHRY and CDR2 is SYGVKD.